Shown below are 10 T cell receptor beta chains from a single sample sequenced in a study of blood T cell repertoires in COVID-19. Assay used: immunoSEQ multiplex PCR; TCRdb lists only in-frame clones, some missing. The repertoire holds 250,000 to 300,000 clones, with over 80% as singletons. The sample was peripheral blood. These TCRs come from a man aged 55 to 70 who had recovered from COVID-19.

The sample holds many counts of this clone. CDR3 bases: TGCGCCAGCAGCTTAGGAGGGATCAGCTCTGGAAACACCATATATTTT. Amino acids: CASSLGGISSGNTIYF. This chain connects TRBV5-1 to TRBJ1-3; D is ambiguous. Trimming shortened V by 2 bases and J by 0 bases, and 12 bases separated the two germline ends. The V gene's germline CDR1 is SGHRS and CDR2 YFSETQ. CDR3 length: 16 amino acids. Complete variable domain (other parts from reference TRBV5-1 and TRBJ1-3): KAGVTQTPRYLIKTRGQQVTLSCSPISGHRSVSWYQQTPGQGLQFLFEYFSETQRNKGNFPGRFSGRQFSNSRSEMNVSTLELGDSALYLCASSLGGISSGNTIYFGEGSWLTVV.

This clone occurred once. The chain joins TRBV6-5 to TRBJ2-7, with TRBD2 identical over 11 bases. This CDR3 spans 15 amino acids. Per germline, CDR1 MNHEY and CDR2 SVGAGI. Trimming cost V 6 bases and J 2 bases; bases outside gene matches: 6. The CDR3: CASRILAGDPYEQYF. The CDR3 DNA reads TGTGCCAGCAGGATACTAGCGGGGGACCCCTACGAGCAGTACTTC.

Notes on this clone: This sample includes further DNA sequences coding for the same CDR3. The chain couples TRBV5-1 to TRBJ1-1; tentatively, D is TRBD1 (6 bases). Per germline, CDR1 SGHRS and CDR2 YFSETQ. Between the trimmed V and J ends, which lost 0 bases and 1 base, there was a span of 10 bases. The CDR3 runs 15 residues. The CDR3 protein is CASSLVGGANTEAFF. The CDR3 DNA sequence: TGCGCCAGCAGCTTGGTTGGGGGCGCGAACACTGAAGCTTTCTTT.

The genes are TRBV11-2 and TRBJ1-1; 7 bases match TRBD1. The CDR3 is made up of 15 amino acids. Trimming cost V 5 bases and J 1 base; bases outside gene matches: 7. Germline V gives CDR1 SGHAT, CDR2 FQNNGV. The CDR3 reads CASSRGGQRNTEAFF. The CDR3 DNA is TGTGCCAGCAGCCGAGGGGGACAGAGGAACACTGAAGCTTTCTTT.

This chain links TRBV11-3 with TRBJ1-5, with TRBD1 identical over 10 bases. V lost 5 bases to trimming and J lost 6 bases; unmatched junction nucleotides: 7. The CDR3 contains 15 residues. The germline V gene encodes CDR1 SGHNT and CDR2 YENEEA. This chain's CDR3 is CASSPGDRGSQPQHF. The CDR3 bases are TGTGCCAGCAGCCCCGGGGACAGGGGAAGTCAGCCCCAGCATTTT.

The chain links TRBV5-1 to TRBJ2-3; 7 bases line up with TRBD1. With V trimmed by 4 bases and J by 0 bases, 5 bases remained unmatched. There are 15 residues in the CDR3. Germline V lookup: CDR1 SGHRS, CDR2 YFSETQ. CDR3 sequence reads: CASSPGTDSTDTQYF. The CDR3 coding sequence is TGCGCCAGCAGCCCGGGGACAGATAGCACAGATACGCAGTATTTT. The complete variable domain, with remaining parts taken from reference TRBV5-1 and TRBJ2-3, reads KAGVTQTPRYLIKTRGQQVTLSCSPISGHRSVSWYQQTPGQGLQFLFEYFSETQRNKGNFPGRFSGRQFSNSRSEMNVSTLELGDSALYLCASSPGTDSTDTQYFGPGTRLTVL.

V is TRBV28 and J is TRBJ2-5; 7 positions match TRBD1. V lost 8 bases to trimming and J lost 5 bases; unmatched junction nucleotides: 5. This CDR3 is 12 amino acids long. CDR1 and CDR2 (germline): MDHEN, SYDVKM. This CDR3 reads CASGTVRETQYF. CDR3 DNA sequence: TGTGCCAGCGGGACAGTTCGGGAGACCCAGTACTTC.

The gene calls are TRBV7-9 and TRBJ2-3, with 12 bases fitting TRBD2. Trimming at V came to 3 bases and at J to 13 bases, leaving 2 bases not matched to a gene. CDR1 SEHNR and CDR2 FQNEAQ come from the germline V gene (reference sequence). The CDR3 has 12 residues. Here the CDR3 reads CASSFRTSGKYF. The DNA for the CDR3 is TGTGCCAGCAGCTTTCGGACTAGCGGGAAGTATTTT. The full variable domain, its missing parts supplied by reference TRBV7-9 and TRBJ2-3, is DTGVSQNPRHKITKRGQNVTFRCDPISEHNRLYWYRQTLGQGPEFLTYFQNEAQLEKSRLLSDRFSAERPKGSFSTLEIQRTEQGDSAMYLCASSFRTSGKYFGPGTRLTVL.

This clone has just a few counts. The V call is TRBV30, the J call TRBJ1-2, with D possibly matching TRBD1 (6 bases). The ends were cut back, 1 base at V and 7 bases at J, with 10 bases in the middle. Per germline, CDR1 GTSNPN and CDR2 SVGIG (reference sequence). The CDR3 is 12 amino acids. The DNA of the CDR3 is TGTGCCTGGAGTGGGACAGTCAGTGGCTACACCTTC. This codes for CAWSGTVSGYTF. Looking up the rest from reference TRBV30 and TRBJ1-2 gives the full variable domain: SQTIHQWPATLVQPVGSPLSLECTVEGTSNPNLYWYRQAAGRGLQLLFYSVGIGQISSEVPQNLSASRPQDRQFILSSKKLLLSDSGFYLCAWSGTVSGYTFGSGTRLTVV.

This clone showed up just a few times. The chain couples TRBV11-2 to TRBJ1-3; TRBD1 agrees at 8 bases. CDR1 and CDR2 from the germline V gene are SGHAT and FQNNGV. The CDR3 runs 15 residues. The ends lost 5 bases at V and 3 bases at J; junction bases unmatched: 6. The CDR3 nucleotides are TGTGCCAGCAGCCCCCAGGGGGCCGGTGGAAACACCATATATTTT. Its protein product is CASSPQGAGGNTIYF.